Below are 8 T cell receptor beta chains sequenced from a single sample in a study of blood T cell repertoires in COVID-19 (dated by TCRdb to the early 2020s). Library construction relied on the immunoSEQ multiplex PCR assay. TCRdb obtained this table from immuneACCESS and retained in-frame rearrangements with V and J assigned. These tables miss some clones; where compared with another copy, unresolved V genes account for less than half of the shortfall, and the remainder is unexplained. This sample is represented by 150,000 to 200,000 clones; around 86% of them were singletons. The top ten constitute 3% to 4% of the sample. Sequencing was carried out using peripheral blood. These TCRs come from a man aged 70 or older with acute or convalescent COVID-19.

V and J are TRBV7-9 and TRBJ1-1, with 9 nucleotides matching TRBD1. The CDR3 has 16 amino acids. The V gene's germline CDR1 is SEHNR and CDR2 FQNEAQ (reference sequence). V was pared by 4 bases and J by 3 bases, with 9 bases of the junction left unmatched. Here the CDR3 DNA reads TGTGCCAGCAGCTACAGTGAGGGACAGGGATACACTGAAGCTTTCTTT. It yields the protein CASSYSEGQGYTEAFF. The variable domain in full, with the rest retrieved from reference TRBV7-9 and TRBJ1-1, is DTGVSQNPRHKITKRGQNVTFRCDPISEHNRLYWYRQTLGQGPEFLTYFQNEAQLEKSRLLSDRFSAERPKGSFSTLEIQRTEQGDSAMYLCASSYSEGQGYTEAFFGQGTRLTVV.

The chain combines TRBV5-1 with TRBJ2-3, with unresolved D. The V end lost 0 bases, the J end lost 1 base, and 9 bases lay between the germline ends. Germline V CDR1 and CDR2: SGHRS, YFSETQ. The CDR3 has 15 amino acids. The CDR3 DNA reads as TGCGCCAGCAGCTTGGGCCAGGAAGGCACAGATACGCAGTATTTT. Translated: CASSLGQEGTDTQYF.

The chain joins TRBV29-1 to TRBJ2-7, with 8 bases matching TRBD1. The germline V gene has CDR1 SQVTM and CDR2 ANQGSEA. There are 13 residues in the CDR3. Trimming at V came to 4 bases and at J to 2 bases, leaving 4 bases not matched to a gene. CDR3 DNA sequence: TGCAGCGTTGTCTTGACAGGGGCCTACGAGCAGTACTTC. This translates into CSVVLTGAYEQYF.

The chain employs TRBV7-9 and TRBJ1-3; D remains unclear. CDR3 length: 12 amino acids. Trimming took 4 bases from V and 3 from J, leaving 4 bases between them. Germline V lookup: CDR1 SEHNR, CDR2 FQNEAQ (reference sequence). Here the CDR3 reads CASSSLGNTIYF. The CDR3 nucleotides are TGTGCCAGCAGCTCACTTGGAAACACCATATATTTT.

The chain recombines TRBV4-2 with TRBJ1-5; weak D call: TRBD1 (6 bases). The CDR3 loop spans 16 amino acids. V was clipped by 4 bases and J by 2 bases, with 15 bases between them. Germline V gene sequence: CDR1 LGHNA, CDR2 YNFKEQ. The CDR3 bases are TGTGCCAGCAGCCCCCTTCACCGACAGGGCAATCAGCCCCAGCATTTT. It translates to CASSPLHRQGNQPQHF.

The V and J genes are TRBV7-2 and TRBJ1-6, with unresolved D. V lost 2 bases, J lost 6 bases, and 8 bases lay in between. Germline V gene sequence: CDR1 SGHTA, CDR2 FQGNSA. The CDR3 covers 14 residues. CDR3 sequence (DNA): TGTGCCAGCAGCTTAACACGAAGTAATTCACCCCTCCACTTT. As protein: CASSLTRSNSPLHF.

This clone showed up just once. The chain employs TRBV27 and TRBJ2-5, with a weak D call TRBD2 (5 bases). Between the trimmed V and J ends, which lost 5 bases and 3 bases, there was a span of 13 bases. The V gene's germline CDR1 is MNHEY and CDR2 SMNVEV (reference sequence). The CDR3 totals 14 residues. CDR3 nucleotide sequence: TGTGCCAGCAGTCCCCCGGCGCGGGAAGAGACCCAGTACTTC. Its protein product is CASSPPAREETQYF.

The chain uses TRBV18 and TRBJ1-6, with 10 bases that match TRBD1. From germline, CDR1 is KGHSH and CDR2 LQKENI. CDR3 length equals 14 residues. V lost 3 bases and J lost 10; bases outside the gene matches: 3. The CDR3 DNA reads as TGTGCCAGCTCACCCGGGACAGGGGTCTCACCCCTCCACTTT. Amino acid sequence: CASSPGTGVSPLHF. Variable domain in full (rest from reference TRBV18 and TRBJ1-6): NAGVMQNPRHLVRRRGQEARLRCSPMKGHSHVYWYRQLPEEGLKFMVYLQKENIIDESGMPKERFSAEFPKEGPSILRIQQVVRGDSAAYFCASSPGTGVSPLHFGNGTRLTVT.